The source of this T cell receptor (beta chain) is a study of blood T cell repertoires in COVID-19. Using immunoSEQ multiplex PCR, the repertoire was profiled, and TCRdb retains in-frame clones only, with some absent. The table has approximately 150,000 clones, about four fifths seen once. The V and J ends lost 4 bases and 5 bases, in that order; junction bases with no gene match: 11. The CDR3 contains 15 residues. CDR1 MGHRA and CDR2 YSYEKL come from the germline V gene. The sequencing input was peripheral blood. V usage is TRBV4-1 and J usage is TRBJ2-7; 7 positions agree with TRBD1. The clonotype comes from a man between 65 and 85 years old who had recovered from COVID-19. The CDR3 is CASSPGKGASHEQYF. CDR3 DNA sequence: TGCGCCAGCAGCCCGGGAAAGGGGGCTTCCCACGAGCAGTACTTC.